This TCR beta chain was obtained from a study of T-cell reconstitution after alpha-beta-depleted transplantation in children. Overall study findings and caveats: Diversity and T-cell counts at one year after transplant derived mostly from new T cells.

Deletions cut 6 bases from V and 2 bases from J, with 14 bases between. Germline values: CDR1 SGHKS, CDR2 YYEKEE (reference sequence). The CDR3 consists of 14 residues. Library preparation (for TCRbeta) was performed with unique molecular identifiers. TCRdb reprocessed the PCR reads via MiXCR and lists one record per CDR3 protein. The sample lists around 190,000 distinct CDR3 sequences, approximately 7% occurring once. On this clonotype: Antigen unknown.

J is TRBJ1-1 and V is TRBV5-5; D gene uncertain. The sample here was PBMCs, taken before TCRalphabeta/CD19-depleted stem cell transplant. The origin of this receptor is a boy under 10 years old with acute lymphoblastic leukemia, due to receive a stem cell transplant. CDR3 in amino acids: CASTLNRGNTEAFF. DNA of the CDR3: TGTGCCAGCACTTTGAACCGCGGAAACACTGAAGCTTTCTTT.